The present T cell receptor beta chain was sequenced within a study of cytomegalovirus exposure and HLA in healthy donors. Study results and limitations: In a later analysis, at a false discovery rate of 0.05, roughly 17,000 TCR beta sequences were associated with HLA alleles.

Amplification used 60 Vbeta primers and 13 Jbeta primers. Sequencing was performed with immunoSEQ multiplex PCR; in TCRdb, only in-frame clones are kept and a portion is missing. The sample holds about 93,000 clones, just over 75% seen once. Germline V lookup: CDR1 SGDLS, CDR2 YYNGEE. The CDR3 runs to 14 residues. The V end lost 3 bases, the J end lost 6 bases, and 12 bases lay between the germline ends. As for this clone: As yet, its antigen is unknown.

The sample consisted of PBMCs. V is TRBV9 and J is TRBJ1-4; possibly TRBD1 for D (6 bases). The clonotype comes from a man in his thirties or forties in good health and CMV-seronegative. The CDR3 loop is CASSGGGLHEKLFF. The CDR3 nucleotides read TGTGCCAGCAGCGGGGGGGGGCTGCATGAAAAACTGTTTTTT. The full variable domain, with the rest looked up from reference TRBV9 and TRBJ1-4, is DSGVTQTPKHLITATGQRVTLRCSPRSGDLSVYWYQQSLDQGLQFLIQYYNGEERAKGNILERFSAQQFPDLHSELNLSSLELGDSALYFCASSGGGLHEKLFFGSGTQLSVL.